This entry describes one TCR beta chain. The V end was cut by 2 bases, the J end by 7 bases, with 15 bases between. From germline, CDR1 is MNHEY and CDR2 SMNVEV (reference sequence). This CDR3 is 15 amino acids long. This entry comes from a study of cytomegalovirus exposure and HLA in healthy donors. The primer mix had 60 Vbeta and 13 Jbeta primers. Clones were sequenced by immunoSEQ multiplex PCR, and TCRdb holds only the in-frame ones, with some missing. Among around 270,000 clones, around 80% were seen once, and the ten largest hold roughly 0.31%. The sample was PBMCs. The TCR comes from a girl aged 2 to 9 in good health and CMV-seronegative. This rearrangement joins TRBV27 to TRBJ2-1, with a possible D match to TRBD2 (6 bases). The CDR3 DNA reads TGTGCCAGCAGTTTACGGGCGGGACTCCTAAATGAGCAGTTCTTC. Its protein product is CASSLRAGLLNEQFF.